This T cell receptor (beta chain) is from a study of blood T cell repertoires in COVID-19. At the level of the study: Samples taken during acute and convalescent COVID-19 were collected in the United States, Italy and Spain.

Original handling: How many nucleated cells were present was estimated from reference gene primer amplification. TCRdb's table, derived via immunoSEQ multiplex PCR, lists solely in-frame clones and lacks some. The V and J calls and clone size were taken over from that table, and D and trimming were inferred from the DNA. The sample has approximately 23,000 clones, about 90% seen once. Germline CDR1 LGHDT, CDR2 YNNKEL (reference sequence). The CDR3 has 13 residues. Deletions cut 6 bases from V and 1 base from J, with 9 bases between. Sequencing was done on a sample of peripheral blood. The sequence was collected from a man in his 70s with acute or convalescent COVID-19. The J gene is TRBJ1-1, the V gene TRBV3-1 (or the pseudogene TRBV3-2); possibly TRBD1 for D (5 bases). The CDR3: CASRMTANTEAFF. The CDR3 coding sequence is TGTGCCAGCAGGATGACAGCGAACACTGAAGCTTTCTTT.